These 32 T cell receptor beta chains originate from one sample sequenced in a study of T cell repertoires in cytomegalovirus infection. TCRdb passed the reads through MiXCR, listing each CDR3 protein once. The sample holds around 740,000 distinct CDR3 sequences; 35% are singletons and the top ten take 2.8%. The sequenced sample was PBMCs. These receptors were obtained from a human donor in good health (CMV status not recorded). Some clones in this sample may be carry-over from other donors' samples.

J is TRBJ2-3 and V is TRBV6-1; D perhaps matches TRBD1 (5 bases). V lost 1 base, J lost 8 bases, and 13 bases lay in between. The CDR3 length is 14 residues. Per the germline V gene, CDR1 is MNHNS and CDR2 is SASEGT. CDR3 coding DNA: TGTGCCAGCAGTGAAGTCGCCCAAGGGGCTACGCAGTATTTT. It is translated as CASSEVAQGATQYF.

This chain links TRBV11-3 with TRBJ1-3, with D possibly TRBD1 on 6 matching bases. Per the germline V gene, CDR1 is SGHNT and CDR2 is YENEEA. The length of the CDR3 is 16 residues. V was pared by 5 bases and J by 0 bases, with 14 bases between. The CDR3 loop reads CASSIGTGNSGNTIYF. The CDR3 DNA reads TGTGCCAGCAGCATAGGTACAGGGAACTCTGGAAACACCATATATTTT.

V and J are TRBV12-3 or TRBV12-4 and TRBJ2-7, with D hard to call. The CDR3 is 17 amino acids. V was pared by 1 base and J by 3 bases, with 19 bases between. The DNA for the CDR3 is TGTGCCAGCAGTTTAGTTCTTTCCGGGCTGGATTTCTACGAGCAGTACTTC. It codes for CASSLVLSGLDFYEQYF.

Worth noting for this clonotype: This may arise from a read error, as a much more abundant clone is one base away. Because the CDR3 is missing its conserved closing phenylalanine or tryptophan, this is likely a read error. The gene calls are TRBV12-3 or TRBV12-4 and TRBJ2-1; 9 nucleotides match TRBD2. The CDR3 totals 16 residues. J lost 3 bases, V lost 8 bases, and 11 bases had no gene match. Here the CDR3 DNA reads TGTGCCAGCCGAGTCAGTAGCGGGAGAGGCTACAATGAGCAGTTCGTC. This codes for CASRVSSGRGYNEQFV.

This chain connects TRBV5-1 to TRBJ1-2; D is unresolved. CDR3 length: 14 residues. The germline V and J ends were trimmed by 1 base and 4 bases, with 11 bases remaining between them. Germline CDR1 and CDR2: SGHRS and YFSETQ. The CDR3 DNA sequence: TGCGCCAGCAGCTTGAGTACCGGCGTCTATGGCTACACCTTC. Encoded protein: CASSLSTGVYGYTF.

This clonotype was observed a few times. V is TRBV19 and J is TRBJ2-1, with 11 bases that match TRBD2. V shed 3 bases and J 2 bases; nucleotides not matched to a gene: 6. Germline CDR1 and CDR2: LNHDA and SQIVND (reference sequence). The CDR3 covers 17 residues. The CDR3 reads CASSIVLAGGTYNEQFF. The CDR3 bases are TGTGCCAGTAGTATCGTGCTAGCGGGAGGAACCTACAATGAGCAGTTCTTC. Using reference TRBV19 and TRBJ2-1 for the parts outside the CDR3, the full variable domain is DGGITQSPKYLFRKEGQNVTLSCEQNLNHDAMYWYRQDPGQGLRLIYYSQIVNDFQKGDIAEGYSVSREKKESFPLTVTSAQKNPTAFYLCASSIVLAGGTYNEQFFGPGTRLTVL.

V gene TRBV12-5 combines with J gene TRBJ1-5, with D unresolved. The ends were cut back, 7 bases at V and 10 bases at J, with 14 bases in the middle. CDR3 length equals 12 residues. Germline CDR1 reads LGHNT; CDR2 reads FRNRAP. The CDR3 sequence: CASAIMGKPQHF. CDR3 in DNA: TGTGCTAGTGCCATAATGGGGAAACCCCAGCATTTT.

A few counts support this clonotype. The CDR3 DNA is TGTGCCAGCAGCTTAACGCCGTTCTTC. It encodes CASSLTPFF. The V gene is TRBV7-9, the J gene TRBJ2-1; D gene unclear. CDR3 length: 9 amino acids. Trimming removed 2 bases from V and 15 bases from J, with 5 bases in between. Germline V CDR1 and CDR2: SEHNR, FQNEAQ (reference sequence).

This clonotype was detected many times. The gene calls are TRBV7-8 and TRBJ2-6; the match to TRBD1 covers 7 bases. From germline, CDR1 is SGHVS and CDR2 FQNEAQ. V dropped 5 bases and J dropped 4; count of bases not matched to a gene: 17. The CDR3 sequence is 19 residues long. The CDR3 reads CASSPRQGTSLGGANVLTF. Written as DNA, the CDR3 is TGTGCCAGCAGCCCACGACAGGGAACCTCCCTCGGAGGGGCCAACGTCCTGACTTTC.

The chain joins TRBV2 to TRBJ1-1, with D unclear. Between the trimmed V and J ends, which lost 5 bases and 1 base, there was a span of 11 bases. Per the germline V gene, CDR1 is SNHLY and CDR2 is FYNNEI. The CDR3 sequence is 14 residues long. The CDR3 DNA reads TGTGCCAGCAGTAATAAGCTCGAGAACACTGAAGCTTTCTTT. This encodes CASSNKLENTEAFF.

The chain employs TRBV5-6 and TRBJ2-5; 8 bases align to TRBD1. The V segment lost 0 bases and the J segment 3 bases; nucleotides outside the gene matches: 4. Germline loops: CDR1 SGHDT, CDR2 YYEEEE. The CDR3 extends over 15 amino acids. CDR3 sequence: CASSLDGQGKETQYF. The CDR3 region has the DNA TGTGCCAGCAGCTTGGATGGACAGGGAAAAGAGACCCAGTACTTC.

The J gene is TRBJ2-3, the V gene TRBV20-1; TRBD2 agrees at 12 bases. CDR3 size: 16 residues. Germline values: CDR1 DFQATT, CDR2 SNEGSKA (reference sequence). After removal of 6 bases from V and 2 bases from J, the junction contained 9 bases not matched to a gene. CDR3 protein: CSAEGTSGLPTDTQYF. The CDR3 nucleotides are TGCAGTGCAGAAGGGACTAGCGGGCTTCCCACAGATACGCAGTATTTT.

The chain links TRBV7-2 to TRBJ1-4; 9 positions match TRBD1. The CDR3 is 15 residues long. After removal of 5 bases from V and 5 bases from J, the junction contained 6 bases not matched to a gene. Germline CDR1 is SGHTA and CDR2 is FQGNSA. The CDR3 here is CASSIPGTGNEKLFF. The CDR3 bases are TGTGCCAGCAGCATCCCCGGGACAGGGAATGAAAAACTGTTTTTT.

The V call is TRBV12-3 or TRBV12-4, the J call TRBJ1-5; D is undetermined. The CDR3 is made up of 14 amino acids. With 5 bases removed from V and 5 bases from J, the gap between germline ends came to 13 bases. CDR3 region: CASSPYRWDQPQHF. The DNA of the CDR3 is TGTGCCAGCAGTCCCTACCGATGGGATCAGCCCCAGCATTTT.

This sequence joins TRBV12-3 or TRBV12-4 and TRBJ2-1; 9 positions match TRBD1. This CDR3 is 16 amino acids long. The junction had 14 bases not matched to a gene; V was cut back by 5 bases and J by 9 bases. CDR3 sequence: CASSRNGQGSRGEQFF. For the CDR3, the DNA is TGTGCCAGCAGTCGTAACGGACAGGGGTCAAGGGGTGAGCAGTTCTTC.

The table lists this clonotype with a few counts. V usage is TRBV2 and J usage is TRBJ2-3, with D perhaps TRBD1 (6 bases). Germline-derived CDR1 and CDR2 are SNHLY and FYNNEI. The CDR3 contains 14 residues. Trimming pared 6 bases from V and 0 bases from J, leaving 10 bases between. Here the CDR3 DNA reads TGTGCCAGCAGGAACAGGGTTAGCACAGATACGCAGTATTTT. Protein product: CASRNRVSTDTQYF.

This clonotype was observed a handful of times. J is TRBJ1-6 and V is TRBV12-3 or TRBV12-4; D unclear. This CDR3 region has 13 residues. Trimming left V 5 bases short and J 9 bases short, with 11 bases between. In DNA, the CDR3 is TGTGCCAGCAGTCTAGATGTATTTTCACCCCTCCACTTT. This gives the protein CASSLDVFSPLHF.

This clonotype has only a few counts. As DNA, the CDR3 is TGTGCCAGCAGCTTAAGGGTCGACACGGCTAATGAAAAACTGTTTTTT. Protein product: CASSLRVDTANEKLFF. This chain connects TRBV7-6 to TRBJ1-4; D gene uncertain. Trimming took 2 bases from V and 3 from J, leaving 13 bases between them. CDR1 is SGHVS and CDR2 is FNYEAQ in the germline V gene. The CDR3 is made up of 16 amino acids.

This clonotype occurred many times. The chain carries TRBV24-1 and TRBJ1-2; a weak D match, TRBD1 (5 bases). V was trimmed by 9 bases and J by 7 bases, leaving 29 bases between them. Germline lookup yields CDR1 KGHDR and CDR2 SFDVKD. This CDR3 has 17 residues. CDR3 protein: CATELRDGVRLRVGYTF. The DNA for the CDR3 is TGTGCCACCGAACTTCGGGACGGAGTAAGATTAAGAGTTGGCTACACCTTC.

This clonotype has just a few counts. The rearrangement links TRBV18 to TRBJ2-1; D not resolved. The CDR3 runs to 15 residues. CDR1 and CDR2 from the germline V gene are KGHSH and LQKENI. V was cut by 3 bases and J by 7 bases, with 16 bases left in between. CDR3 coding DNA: TGTGCCAGCTCACCGCTAAATAAGGACGCTAATGAGCAGTTCTTC. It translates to CASSPLNKDANEQFF. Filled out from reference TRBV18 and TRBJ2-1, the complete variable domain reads NAGVMQNPRHLVRRRGQEARLRCSPMKGHSHVYWYRQLPEEGLKFMVYLQKENIIDESGMPKERFSAEFPKEGPSILRIQQVVRGDSAAYFCASSPLNKDANEQFFGPGTRLTVL.

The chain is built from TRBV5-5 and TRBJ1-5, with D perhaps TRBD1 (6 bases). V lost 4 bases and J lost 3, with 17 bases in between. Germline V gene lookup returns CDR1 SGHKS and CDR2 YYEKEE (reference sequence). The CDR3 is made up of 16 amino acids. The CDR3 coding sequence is TGTGCCAGCAGCCAAAACGACAGGATCTACAATCAGCCCCAGCATTTT. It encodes CASSQNDRIYNQPQHF.

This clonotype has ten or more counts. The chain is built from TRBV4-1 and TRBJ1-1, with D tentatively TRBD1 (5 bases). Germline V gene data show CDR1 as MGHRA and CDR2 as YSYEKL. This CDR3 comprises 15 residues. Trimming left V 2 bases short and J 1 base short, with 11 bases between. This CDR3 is CASSQFYGGNTEAFF. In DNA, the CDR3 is TGCGCCAGCAGCCAATTCTACGGGGGGAACACTGAAGCTTTCTTT.

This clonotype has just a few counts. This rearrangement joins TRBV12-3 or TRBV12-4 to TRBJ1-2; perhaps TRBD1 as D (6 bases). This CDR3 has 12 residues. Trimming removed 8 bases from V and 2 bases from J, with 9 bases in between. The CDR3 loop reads CASRDTNYGYTF. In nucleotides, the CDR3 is TGTGCCAGCCGGGACACGAACTATGGCTACACCTTC.

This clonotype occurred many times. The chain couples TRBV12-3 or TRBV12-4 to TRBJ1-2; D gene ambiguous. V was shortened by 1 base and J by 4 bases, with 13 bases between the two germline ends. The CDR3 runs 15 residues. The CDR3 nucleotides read TGTGCCAGCAGTTTAGGGCCGGGTCAGATCTATGGCTACACCTTC. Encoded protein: CASSLGPGQIYGYTF.

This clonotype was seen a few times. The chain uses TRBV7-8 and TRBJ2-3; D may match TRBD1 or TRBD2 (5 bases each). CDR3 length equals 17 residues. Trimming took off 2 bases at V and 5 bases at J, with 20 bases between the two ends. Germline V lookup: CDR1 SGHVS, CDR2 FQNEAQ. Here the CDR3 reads CASSLTVAGSGEDTQYF. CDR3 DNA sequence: TGTGCCAGCAGCTTAACTGTGGCAGGGAGTGGGGAAGATACGCAGTATTTT.

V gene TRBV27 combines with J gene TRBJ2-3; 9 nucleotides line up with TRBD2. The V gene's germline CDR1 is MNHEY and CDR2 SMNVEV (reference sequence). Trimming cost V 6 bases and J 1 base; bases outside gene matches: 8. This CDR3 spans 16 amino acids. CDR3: CASRIPGLAGTDTQYF. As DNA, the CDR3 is TGTGCCAGCAGGATTCCGGGACTAGCAGGCACAGATACGCAGTATTTT.

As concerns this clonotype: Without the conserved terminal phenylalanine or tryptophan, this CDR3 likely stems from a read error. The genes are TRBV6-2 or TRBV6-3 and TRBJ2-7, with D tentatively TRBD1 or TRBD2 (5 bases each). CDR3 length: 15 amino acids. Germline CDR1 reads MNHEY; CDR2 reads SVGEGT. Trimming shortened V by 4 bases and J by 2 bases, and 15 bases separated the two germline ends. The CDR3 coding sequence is TGTGCCAGCAGTTCCCTCCCAGGGACCACCTACGAGCAGTACTTA. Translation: CASSSLPGTTYEQYL.

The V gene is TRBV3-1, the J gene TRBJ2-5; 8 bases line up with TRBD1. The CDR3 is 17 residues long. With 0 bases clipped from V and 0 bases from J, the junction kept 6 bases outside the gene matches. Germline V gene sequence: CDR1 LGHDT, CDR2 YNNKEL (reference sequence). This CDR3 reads CASSQDRGRGYQETQYF. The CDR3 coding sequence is TGTGCCAGCAGCCAAGACAGGGGGCGCGGGTACCAAGAGACCCAGTACTTC.

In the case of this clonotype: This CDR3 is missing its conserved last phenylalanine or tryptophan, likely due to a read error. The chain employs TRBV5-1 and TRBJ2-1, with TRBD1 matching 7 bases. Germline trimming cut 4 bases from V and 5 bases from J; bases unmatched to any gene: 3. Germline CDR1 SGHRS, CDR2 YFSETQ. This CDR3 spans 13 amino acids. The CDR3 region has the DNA TGCGCCAGCAGCACGGGACAGCACAATGAGCAGTTCTTA. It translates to CASSTGQHNEQFL.

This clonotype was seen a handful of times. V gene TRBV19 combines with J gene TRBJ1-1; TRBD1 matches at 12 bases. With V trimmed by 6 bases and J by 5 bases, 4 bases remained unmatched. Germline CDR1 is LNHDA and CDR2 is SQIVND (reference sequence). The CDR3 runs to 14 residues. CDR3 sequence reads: CASRRDRGLTEAFF. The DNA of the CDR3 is TGTGCCAGTAGGCGGGACAGGGGGCTGACTGAAGCTTTCTTT.

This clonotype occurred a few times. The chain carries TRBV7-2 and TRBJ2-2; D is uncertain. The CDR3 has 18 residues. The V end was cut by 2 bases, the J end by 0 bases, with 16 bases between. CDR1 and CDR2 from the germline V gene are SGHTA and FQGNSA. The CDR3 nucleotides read TGTGCCAGCAGCTTAAGGGCCCAGACTGTTGCGAACACCGGGGAGCTGTTTTTT. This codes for CASSLRAQTVANTGELFF.

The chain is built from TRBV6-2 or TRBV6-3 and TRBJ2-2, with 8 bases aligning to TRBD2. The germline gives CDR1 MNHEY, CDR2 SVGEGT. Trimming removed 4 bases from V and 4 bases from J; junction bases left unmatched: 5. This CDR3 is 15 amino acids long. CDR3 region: CASSWTSSITGELFF. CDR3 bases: TGTGCCAGCAGTTGGACTAGCTCAATCACCGGGGAGCTGTTTTTT.